This T cell receptor (beta chain) was retrieved from a study of blood T cell repertoires in COVID-19. About the study: From the United States, Italy and Spain came samples of acute and convalescent COVID-19.

Enrolled during active infection, Seattle patients were then followed longitudinally. The V end was cut by 1 base, the J end by 1 base, with 10 bases between. The CDR3 totals 15 residues. The V gene's germline CDR1 is LGHDT and CDR2 YNNKEL (reference sequence). In the study's own analysis: Amplifying reference gene primers gave estimates of nucleated cell counts. Repertoires were generated with immunoSEQ multiplex PCR, while TCRdb's copy carries only in-frame clones and drops some. From that table come the V and J calls and clone size; the DNA was used to work out D and trimming. The sample lists 45,000 to 60,000 clones, roughly 80% occurring once.

This clonotype was sampled from a man at least 80 years old with COVID-19, enrolled during active disease. The chain recombines TRBV3-1 (or the pseudogene TRBV3-2) with TRBJ1-1; D uncertain. The sequenced sample was peripheral blood. The CDR3: CASSQGEDWNTEAFF. The DNA for the CDR3 is TGTGCCAGCAGCCAAGGGGAGGATTGGAACACTGAAGCTTTCTTT.